This T cell receptor (beta chain) was found in a study of blood T cells in healthy people across ages (dated by TCRdb to the mid-2010s). Study-level background: In model experiments, template switching captured roughly one uniquely barcoded TCR beta cDNA molecule for every two T cells. The study analyzed two additional independent replicas of 1 million unique cDNA reads from the same blood draw for two donors, one aged 18 to 30 and one aged 80 or older. To avoid experimental bias, donors of different ages were spread randomly across the sequencing lanes. To track age-related changes in TCR beta repertoire diversity, the study relied on deep sequencing normalized with unique cDNA molecular identifiers. The donors were divided into four age groups: young (average approximately 16 years), middle-aged (almost 40), aged (roughly 60) and long-lived (roughly 82). What the study reported, not specific to this receptor: A strong correlation was found between observed TCR beta diversity and the percentage of naive T cells measured by flow cytometry. Compared with the aged group, the long-lived group had more naive CD4+ T cells, fewer expanded clones and increased TCR diversity, suggesting age selection. Observed TCR beta diversity per million T cells fell roughly linearly with age, and a significant reduction was already apparent by age around 40. Because donor CMV infection status was unknown, age-related changes in expanded clonotypes were potentially confounded. Estimates of total diversity from one million sequenced T cells were regarded as lower bounds and underestimates. Bulk unsorted PBMC profiling prevented conclusive comparison of naive and antigen-experienced compartments.

The CDR3, cysteine through phenylalanine, is 12 amino acids long. The CDR3 DNA has 36 bases and is translated from base 1. The junction shows trimming of 5 bases on V and 11 bases on J, and the gene matches do not reach 8 bases of it. Systemically healthy Caucasian individuals from Russia, roughly 40 in total and aged roughly 6 to 95 years, were included as donors. Each donor gave 8 to 10 milliliters of peripheral blood, drawn into EDTA-treated Vacutainer tubes. PBMCs were isolated by Ficoll-Paque density-gradient centrifugation, with at least 6.5 million obtained per sample. Trizol reagent was used to extract total RNA from PBMCs, with at least 6 micrograms per sample. For every donor, an aliquot of PBMCs went through flow cytometry to measure the percentages of naive CD45RAhigh/CD27high T cells. About this clonotype: Its recognized antigen is unknown. Base qualities were left out, and no much larger clone turns up one base away.

Library prep was done by 5' RACE. A second PCR of about 7 to 12 cycles was performed with a sample-barcoded 5' primer and a J-beta primer mix. A unique molecular identifier was introduced onto each TCR beta cDNA molecule by a template-switch 5' adaptor carrying 12 random nucleotides. Each sample yielded at least 3 million CDR3-containing paired-end reads. All of the RNA was converted into first-strand cDNA using the Mint cDNA synthesis kit, with a TRBC-specific oligonucleotide serving as the primer. Following uracil-DNA glycosylase treatment, all cDNA underwent a first 18-cycle PCR with the universal primers M1SS and BC2_uni_R. On the authors' methods: For normalization, 1 million high-quality reads were randomly selected from each sample, with every read carrying a distinct molecular identifier. Instead of being binned into consensus sequences, reads that shared molecular identifiers were thrown out. MiTCR, set to a Q25 quality threshold and the strictest error-elimination algorithm, was used for CDR3 identification, clonotype clustering and error correction. A nonparametric unseen species model with Euler transformation was used to estimate lower-bound total TCR beta diversity. Clones were called with MiXCR by TCRdb after fastp trimmed the public reads at Q25, and only in-frame beta chains were retained. CDR3 protein sequences are deduplicated, and each keeps its most common genes and DNA. The authors' filters were not applied to this entry. The sample includes 1.5 million to 2 million distinct CDR3 sequences, with roughly two fifths observed a single time. About 21% of the sample is held by the ten biggest clonotypes.

The V and J segments used are TRBV12-3 or TRBV12-4 and TRBJ1-2; TRBD1 lines up with 7 middle nucleotides. The source of this sequence is a human donor in good health. Sample: blood. The CDR3 region has the sequence CASSGQDRAYTF. The DNA sequence is TGTGCCAGCAGTGGGCAAGACAGGGCTTACACCTTC.